Shown below are 16 T cell receptor beta chains from a single sample sequenced in a study of shared clonotypes between healthy human individuals. The table came from immunoSEQ multiplex PCR; TCRdb's copy has only in-frame clones and leaves some out. The sample yields about 1.5 million clones, approximately 98% seen once. Sequencing was performed on naive CD4+ T cells sorted from blood. Subset specified: CD45RA+ positively selected. These TCRs come from a man younger than 45 in good health.

The rearrangement joins TRBV28 to TRBJ1-2; weak D call: TRBD1 (5 bases). The CDR3 is made up of 13 amino acids. V lost 5 bases and J lost 4, with 11 bases in between. Germline V gene sequence: CDR1 MDHEN, CDR2 SYDVKM. For the CDR3, the DNA is TGTGCCAGCAGTCCGACAGCGGCCTATGGCTACACCTTC. Protein: CASSPTAAYGYTF.

The chain employs TRBV10-3 and TRBJ2-3, with 9 bases matching TRBD2. The CDR3 totals 18 residues. The trim removed 7 bases at V and 5 bases at J, leaving 19 bases unmatched. Germline lookup yields CDR1 ENHRY and CDR2 SYGVKD. CDR3: CAITKGFSGSTHRDTQYF. In DNA form, the CDR3 reads TGTGCCATCACGAAAGGATTTAGCGGGAGTACACACAGAGATACGCAGTATTTT.

Remarks on this clone: The same CDR3 arises from other DNA sequences in this sample as well. The chain couples TRBV6-5 to TRBJ2-7, with D unclear. The CDR3 length is 14 residues. Trimming took off 4 bases at V and 1 base at J, with 11 bases between the two ends. Germline assignment: CDR1 MNHEY and CDR2 SVGAGI. CDR3 nucleotides: TGTGCCAGCAGTTCGCCGGGCCTTTCCTACGAGCAGTACTTC. It encodes CASSSPGLSYEQYF.

This clone was recorded once. This rearrangement joins TRBV9 to TRBJ2-1; TRBD2 aligns across 7 bases. The germline V gene encodes CDR1 SGDLS and CDR2 YYNGEE. With 0 bases clipped from V and 7 bases from J, the junction kept 4 bases outside the gene matches. The CDR3 extends over 14 amino acids. This chain's CDR3 is CASSVDGRENEQFF. The CDR3 coding sequence is TGTGCCAGCAGCGTAGACGGGCGGGAGAATGAGCAGTTCTTC. Drawing the rest from reference TRBV9 and TRBJ2-1, the complete variable domain is DSGVTQTPKHLITATGQRVTLRCSPRSGDLSVYWYQQSLDQGLQFLIQYYNGEERAKGNILERFSAQQFPDLHSELNLSSLELGDSALYFCASSVDGRENEQFFGPGTRLTVL.

This clone is a singleton in its sample. The J gene is TRBJ1-5, the V gene TRBV7-9, with D perhaps TRBD1 (6 bases). The CDR3 runs 14 residues. V was shortened by 5 bases and J by 2 bases, with 10 bases between the two germline ends. Germline V gives CDR1 SEHNR, CDR2 FQNEAQ (reference sequence). CDR3 DNA: TGTGCCAGCAGCGAAGCAGGGGGCAATCAGCCCCAGCATTTT. It encodes CASSEAGGNQPQHF. Complete variable domain (other parts from reference TRBV7-9 and TRBJ1-5): DTGVSQNPRHKITKRGQNVTFRCDPISEHNRLYWYRQTLGQGPEFLTYFQNEAQLEKSRLLSDRFSAERPKGSFSTLEIQRTEQGDSAMYLCASSEAGGNQPQHFGDGTRLSIL.

Here the CDR3 DNA reads TGTGCCAGCAGTGAACTCCACAGGGTACGCAATCAGCCCCAGCATTTT. Its protein product is CASSELHRVRNQPQHF. J is TRBJ1-5 and V is TRBV6-1; D might be TRBD1 (6 bases). CDR1 and CDR2 from the germline V gene are MNHNS and SASEGT. This CDR3 region has 16 residues. Trimming left V 2 bases short and J 2 bases short, with 13 bases between.

This clone has just one count. This CDR3 is CASSPRGSETQYF. The CDR3 DNA follows: TGTGCCAGCAGCCCGCGGGGGTCAGAGACCCAGTACTTC. The chain joins TRBV9 to TRBJ2-5, with 7 bases matching TRBD2. This CDR3 is built from 13 residues. Unmatched junction bases numbered 4, after V lost 4 bases and J lost 4 bases. In germline, CDR1 is SGDLS, CDR2 YYNGEE.

This clone was counted a few times. The chain has TRBV28 and TRBJ1-3; D remains unclear. Between the trimmed V and J ends, which lost 6 bases and 4 bases, there was a span of 7 bases. The V gene's germline CDR1 is MDHEN and CDR2 SYDVKM. This CDR3 has 12 amino acids. CDR3 in DNA: TGTGCCAGCAGCCCGCCGGGAAACACCATATATTTT. Protein sequence: CASSPPGNTIYF.

To note about this clone: Other DNA sequences from this sample encode an identical CDR3 as well. V gene TRBV5-1 combines with J gene TRBJ1-1; no clear D. CDR1 is SGHRS, CDR2 YFSETQ, per germline. Trimming removed 4 bases from V and 0 bases from J, with 7 bases in between. The CDR3 extends over 13 amino acids. The CDR3 protein is CASSPVMNTEAFF. The CDR3 nucleotides read TGCGCCAGCAGCCCCGTTATGAACACTGAAGCTTTCTTT. The full variable domain, completed using reference TRBV5-1 and TRBJ1-1, is KAGVTQTPRYLIKTRGQQVTLSCSPISGHRSVSWYQQTPGQGLQFLFEYFSETQRNKGNFPGRFSGRQFSNSRSEMNVSTLELGDSALYLCASSPVMNTEAFFGQGTRLTVV.

The chain uses TRBV19 and TRBJ1-1; D remains ambiguous. The CDR3 is 14 residues long. Germline loops: CDR1 LNHDA, CDR2 SQIVND (reference sequence). V was pared by 5 bases and J by 0 bases, with 10 bases between. CDR3 sequence: CASSPPRVNTEAFF. In DNA, the CDR3 is TGTGCCAGTAGTCCCCCGCGGGTGAACACTGAAGCTTTCTTT.

The gene calls are TRBV12-5 and TRBJ2-2; D unclear. Trimming removed 4 bases at V and 0 bases at J, with 15 bases between. Per germline, CDR1 LGHNT and CDR2 FRNRAP. The CDR3 extends over 17 amino acids. CDR3 in DNA: TGTGCTAGTGGTTCCGTCAACGGGCCTCCGAACACCGGGGAGCTGTTTTTT. Translation: CASGSVNGPPNTGELFF.

The CDR3 nucleotides are TGCGCCAGCTCGGAGGCCCCGGGGGTGGGAGAGACCCAGTACTTC. As protein: CASSEAPGVGETQYF. The gene calls are TRBV5-1 and TRBJ2-5, with D perhaps TRBD2 (6 bases). Germline-derived CDR1 and CDR2 are SGHRS and YFSETQ. The CDR3 covers 15 residues. The V and J ends lost 7 bases and 4 bases respectively, with 20 bases between them.

The J gene is TRBJ2-2, the V gene TRBV18; possible D gene TRBD2, 6 bases. Trimming pared 1 base from V and 3 bases from J, leaving 12 bases between. The CDR3 length is 16 residues. Germline V gene data show CDR1 as KGHSH and CDR2 as LQKENI. DNA of the CDR3: TGTGCCAGCTCACCACGTGGCGGGGTGGACACCGGGGAGCTGTTTTTT. As protein: CASSPRGGVDTGELFF. Together with reference TRBV18 and TRBJ2-2, the CDR3 gives the full variable domain: NAGVMQNPRHLVRRRGQEARLRCSPMKGHSHVYWYRQLPEEGLKFMVYLQKENIIDESGMPKERFSAEFPKEGPSILRIQQVVRGDSAAYFCASSPRGGVDTGELFFGEGSRLTVL.

The CDR3, as DNA: TGCAGCGTTGGTCTACTAGCCAGGTGGGAGACCCAGTACTTC. Its protein product is CSVGLLARWETQYF. The chain recombines TRBV29-1 with TRBJ2-5, with D tentatively TRBD2 (6 bases). Germline-derived CDR1 and CDR2 are SQVTM and ANQGSEA. Trimming removed 4 bases at V and 5 bases at J, with 17 bases between. This CDR3 has 14 residues.

The chain combines TRBV5-1 with TRBJ2-1; D gene ambiguous. Germline assignment: CDR1 SGHRS and CDR2 YFSETQ. The V end lost 5 bases, the J end lost 6 bases, and 12 bases lay between the germline ends. The CDR3 has 13 residues. This CDR3 reads CASSSDTRNEQFF. CDR3 sequence (DNA): TGCGCCAGCAGTTCCGACACGCGCAATGAGCAGTTCTTC.

The chain links TRBV28 to TRBJ2-5; D gene ambiguous. Between the trimmed V and J ends, which lost 4 bases and 1 base, there was a span of 10 bases. CDR1 is MDHEN, CDR2 SYDVKM, per germline. The CDR3 extends over 14 amino acids. DNA of the CDR3: TGTGCCAGCAGTTCCTCCCCAGGCCAAGAGACCCAGTACTTC. It translates to CASSSSPGQETQYF. Together with reference TRBV28 and TRBJ2-5, the CDR3 gives the full variable domain: DVKVTQSSRYLVKRTGEKVFLECVQDMDHENMFWYRQDPGLGLRLIYFSYDVKMKEKGDIPEGYSVSREKKERFSLILESASTNQTSMYLCASSSSPGQETQYFGPGTRLLVL.